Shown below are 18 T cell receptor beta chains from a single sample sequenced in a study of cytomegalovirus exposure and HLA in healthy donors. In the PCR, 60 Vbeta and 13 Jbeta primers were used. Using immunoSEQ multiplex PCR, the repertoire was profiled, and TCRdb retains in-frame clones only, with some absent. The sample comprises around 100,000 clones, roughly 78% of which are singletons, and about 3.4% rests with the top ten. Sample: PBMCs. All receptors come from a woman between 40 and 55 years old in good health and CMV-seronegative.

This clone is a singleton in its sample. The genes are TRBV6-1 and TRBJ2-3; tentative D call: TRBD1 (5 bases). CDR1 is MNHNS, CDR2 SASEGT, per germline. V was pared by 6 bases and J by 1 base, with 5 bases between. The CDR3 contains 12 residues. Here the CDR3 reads CASRTGTDTQYF. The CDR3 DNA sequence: TGTGCCAGCAGGACAGGCACAGATACGCAGTATTTT.

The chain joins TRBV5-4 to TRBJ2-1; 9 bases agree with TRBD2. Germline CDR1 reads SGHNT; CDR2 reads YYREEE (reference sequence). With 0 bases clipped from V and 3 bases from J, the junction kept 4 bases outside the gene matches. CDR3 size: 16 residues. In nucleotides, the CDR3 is TGTGCCAGCAGCTTGGGACTAGCGGAAAGCTACAATGAGCAGTTCTTC. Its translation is CASSLGLAESYNEQFF.

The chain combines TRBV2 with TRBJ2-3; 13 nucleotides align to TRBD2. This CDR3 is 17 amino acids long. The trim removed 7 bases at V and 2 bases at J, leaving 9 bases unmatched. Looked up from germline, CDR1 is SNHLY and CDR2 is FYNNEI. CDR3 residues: CASTTSGGAGNTDTQYF. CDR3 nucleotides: TGTGCCAGCACTACTAGCGGGGGGGCCGGGAACACAGATACGCAGTATTTT.

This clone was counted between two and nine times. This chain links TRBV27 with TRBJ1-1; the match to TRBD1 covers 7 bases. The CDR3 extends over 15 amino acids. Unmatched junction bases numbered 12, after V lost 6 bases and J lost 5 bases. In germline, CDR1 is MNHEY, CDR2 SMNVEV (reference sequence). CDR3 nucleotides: TGTGCCAGCAGGGTCCTCCCCCTGACAGGGACTGAAGCTTTCTTT. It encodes CASRVLPLTGTEAFF.

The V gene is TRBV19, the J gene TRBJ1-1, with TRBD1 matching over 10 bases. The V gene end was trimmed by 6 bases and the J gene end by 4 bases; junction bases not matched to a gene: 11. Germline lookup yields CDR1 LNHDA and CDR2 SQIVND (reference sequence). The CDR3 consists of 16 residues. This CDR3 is CASSSLTTGGITEAFF. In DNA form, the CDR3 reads TGTGCCAGTAGCTCCCTTACGACAGGGGGCATCACTGAAGCTTTCTTT.

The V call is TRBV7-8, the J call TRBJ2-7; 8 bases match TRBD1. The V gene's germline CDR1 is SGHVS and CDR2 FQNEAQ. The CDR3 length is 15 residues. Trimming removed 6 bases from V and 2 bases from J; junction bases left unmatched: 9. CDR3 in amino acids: CASSLQGTGPYEQYF. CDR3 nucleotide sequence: TGTGCCAGCAGTCTCCAGGGGACAGGTCCCTACGAGCAGTACTTC.

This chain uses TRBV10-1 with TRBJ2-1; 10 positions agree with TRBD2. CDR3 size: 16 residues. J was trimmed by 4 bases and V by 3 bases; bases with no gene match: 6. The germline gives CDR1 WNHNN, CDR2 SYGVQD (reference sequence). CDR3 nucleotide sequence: TGCGCCAGCAGTGAAAGGCTAGCGGGGGAATACAATGAGCAGTTCTTC. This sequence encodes CASSERLAGEYNEQFF.

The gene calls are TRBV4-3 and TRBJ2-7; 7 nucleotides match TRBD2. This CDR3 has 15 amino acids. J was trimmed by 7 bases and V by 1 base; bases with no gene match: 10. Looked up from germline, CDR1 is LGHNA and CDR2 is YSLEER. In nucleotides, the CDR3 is TGCGCCAGCAGCCAAGCCAGCGGGGAGCATCGGGAGCAGTACTTC. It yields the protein CASSQASGEHREQYF.

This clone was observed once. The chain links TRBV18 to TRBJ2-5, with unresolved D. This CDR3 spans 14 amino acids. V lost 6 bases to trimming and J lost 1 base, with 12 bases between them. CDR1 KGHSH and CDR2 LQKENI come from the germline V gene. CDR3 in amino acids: CASSPFRFQETQYF. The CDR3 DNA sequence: TGTGCCAGCTCTCCTTTTCGGTTCCAAGAGACCCAGTACTTC.

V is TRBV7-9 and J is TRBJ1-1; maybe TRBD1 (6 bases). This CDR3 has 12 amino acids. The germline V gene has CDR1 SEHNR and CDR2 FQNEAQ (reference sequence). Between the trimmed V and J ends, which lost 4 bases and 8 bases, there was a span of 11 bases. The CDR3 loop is CASSSTRGEAFF. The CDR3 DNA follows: TGTGCCAGCAGCTCCACCAGGGGCGAAGCTTTCTTT.

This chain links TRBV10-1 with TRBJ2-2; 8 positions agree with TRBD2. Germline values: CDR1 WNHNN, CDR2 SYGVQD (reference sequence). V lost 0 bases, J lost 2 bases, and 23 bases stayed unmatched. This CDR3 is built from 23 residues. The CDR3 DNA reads TGCGCCAGCAGTGAGTCGACGTGCGGACGGGCCCGCCGGGGGGGTAGAAACACCGGGGAGCTGTTTTTT. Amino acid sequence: CASSESTCGRARRGGRNTGELFF.

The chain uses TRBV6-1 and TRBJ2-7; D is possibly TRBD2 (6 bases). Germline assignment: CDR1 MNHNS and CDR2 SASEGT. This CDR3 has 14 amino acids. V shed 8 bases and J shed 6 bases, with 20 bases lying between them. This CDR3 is CASVVGGRVGEQYF. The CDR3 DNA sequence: TGTGCCAGCGTCGTCGGGGGTAGGGTTGGCGAGCAGTACTTC.

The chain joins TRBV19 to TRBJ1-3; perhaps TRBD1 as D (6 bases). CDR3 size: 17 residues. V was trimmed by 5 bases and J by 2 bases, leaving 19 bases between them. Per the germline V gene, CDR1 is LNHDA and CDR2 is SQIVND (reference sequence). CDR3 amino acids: CASSFLLGQSAGNTIYF. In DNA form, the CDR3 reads TGTGCCAGTAGTTTCCTTTTGGGACAATCGGCTGGAAACACCATATATTTT.

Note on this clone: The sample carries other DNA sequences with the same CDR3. The CDR3, as DNA: TGTGCCAGCAGTTACGGCGAGGGATTCCATGAGCAGTTCTTC. It specifies CASSYGEGFHEQFF. The V call is TRBV6-6, the J call TRBJ2-1, with D maybe TRBD2 (5 bases). The CDR3 covers 14 residues. V was pared by 2 bases and J by 8 bases, with 13 bases between. Germline V gives CDR1 MNHNY, CDR2 SVGAGI (reference sequence).

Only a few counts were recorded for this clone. The CDR3 DNA reads as TGTGCCAGCACGCGGGGGGGGTTCACTGAAGCTTTCTTT. Translated, it gives CASTRGGFTEAFF. V and J are TRBV6-5 and TRBJ1-1; possibly TRBD1 for D (5 bases). Germline values: CDR1 MNHEY, CDR2 SVGAGI. The CDR3 loop spans 13 amino acids. V was shortened by 7 bases and J by 4 bases, with 13 bases between the two germline ends.

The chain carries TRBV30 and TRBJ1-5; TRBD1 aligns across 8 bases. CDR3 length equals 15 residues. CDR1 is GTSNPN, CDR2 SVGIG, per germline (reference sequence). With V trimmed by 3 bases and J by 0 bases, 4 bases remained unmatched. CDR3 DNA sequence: TGTGCCTGGAGAGGGACAGGCTATAGCAATCAGCCCCAGCATTTT. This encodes CAWRGTGYSNQPQHF.

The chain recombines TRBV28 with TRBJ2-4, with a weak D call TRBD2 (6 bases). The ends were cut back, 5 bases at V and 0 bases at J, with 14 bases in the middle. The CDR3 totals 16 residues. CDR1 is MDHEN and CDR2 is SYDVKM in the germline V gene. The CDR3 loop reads CASSPGTGLAKNIQYF. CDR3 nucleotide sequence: TGTGCCAGCAGTCCCGGGACTGGACTAGCCAAAAACATTCAGTACTTC. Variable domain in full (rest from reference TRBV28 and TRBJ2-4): DVKVTQSSRYLVKRTGEKVFLECVQDMDHENMFWYRQDPGLGLRLIYFSYDVKMKEKGDIPEGYSVSREKKERFSLILESASTNQTSMYLCASSPGTGLAKNIQYFGAGTRLSVL.

The CDR3 spells CASSYAAGGANYGYTF. CDR3 sequence (DNA): TGTGCCAGCAGTTACGCGGCAGGGGGCGCTAACTATGGCTACACCTTC. This chain uses TRBV6-5 with TRBJ1-2, with 8 bases lining up with TRBD1. The V gene's germline CDR1 is MNHEY and CDR2 SVGAGI. V trimming: 2 bases; J trimming: 0 bases; junction bases outside the gene matches: 5. CDR3 length: 16 amino acids.